This entry lists 31 T cell receptor beta chains sequenced from one sample in a study of blood T cell repertoires in COVID-19. Profiled with immunoSEQ multiplex PCR; TCRdb holds only in-frame clones, not every one. This table holds 230,000 or so clones, 81% found once. Sequencing was done on a sample of peripheral blood. The receptors were gathered from a woman aged 80 or older with COVID-19, enrolled during active disease.

J is TRBJ1-1 and V is TRBV5-1, with a weak D call TRBD1 (5 bases). V was trimmed by 0 bases and J by 1 base, leaving 10 bases between them. CDR3 size: 15 residues. CDR1 SGHRS and CDR2 YFSETQ come from the germline V gene. In DNA, the CDR3 is TGCGCCAGCAGCTTGGAGAAAGGGGCGAACACTGAAGCTTTCTTT. Translated: CASSLEKGANTEAFF.

The chain combines TRBV10-3 with TRBJ2-7; TRBD1 agrees at 8 bases. V lost 0 bases to trimming and J lost 2 bases; unmatched junction nucleotides: 6. CDR1 and CDR2 (germline): ENHRY, SYGVKD. The CDR3 sequence is 16 residues long. CDR3 sequence: CAISESTKTGAYEQYF. CDR3 in DNA: TGTGCCATCAGTGAGTCCACCAAGACAGGGGCCTACGAGCAGTACTTC.

This chain connects TRBV7-2 to TRBJ2-1; 11 bases are a match to TRBD2. The CDR3 has 19 residues. Per the germline V gene, CDR1 is SGHTA and CDR2 is FQGNSA. Trimming took 1 base from V and 4 from J; bases not matched to a gene: 12. CDR3 in amino acids: CASSLGGRGSGRDYNEQFF. DNA of the CDR3: TGTGCCAGCAGCTTAGGGGGGAGGGGTAGCGGGAGGGATTACAATGAGCAGTTCTTC.

The chain recombines TRBV19 with TRBJ1-6; possible D gene TRBD1, 5 bases. The CDR3 spans 17 residues. Looked up from germline, CDR1 is LNHDA and CDR2 is SQIVND (reference sequence). Trimming shortened V by 6 bases and J by 7 bases, and 22 bases separated the two germline ends. DNA of the CDR3: TGTGCCAGTAGCCCTCGGGGGGGATTTTCCATCAATTCACCCCTCCACTTT. Its translation is CASSPRGGFSINSPLHF.

The rearrangement joins TRBV19 to TRBJ1-2; 9 nucleotides line up with TRBD1. V lost 8 bases to trimming and J lost 5 bases; unmatched junction nucleotides: 18. Germline loops: CDR1 LNHDA, CDR2 SQIVND (reference sequence). The CDR3 length is 17 residues. CDR3 bases: TGTGCCAGTCATACTACAGGGGGCGCGGAGTCAACTTATGGCTACACCTTC. Its translation: CASHTTGGAESTYGYTF.

The chain has TRBV2 and TRBJ1-4; possible D gene TRBD1, 5 bases. Deletions cut 4 bases from V and 8 bases from J, with 8 bases between. CDR3 size: 12 residues. Germline V gives CDR1 SNHLY, CDR2 FYNNEI. CDR3 coding DNA: TGTGCCAGCAGTGTATCAGGGGAAAAACTGTTTTTT. It specifies CASSVSGEKLFF.

The genes are TRBV3-1 (or the pseudogene TRBV3-2) and TRBJ2-1; possibly TRBD2 for D (6 bases). Trimming cost V 6 bases and J 6 bases, with 12 bases left between them. This CDR3 has 13 residues. CDR1 LGHDT and CDR2 YNNKEL come from the germline V gene (reference sequence). CDR3 sequence: CASRRGSSNEQFF. In DNA form, the CDR3 reads TGTGCCAGCAGGCGGGGCTCTTCCAATGAGCAGTTCTTC.

V gene TRBV7-8 combines with J gene TRBJ1-3; possibly TRBD1 for D (5 bases). The V and J ends lost 6 bases and 0 bases respectively, with 12 bases between them. The CDR3 extends over 15 amino acids. Looked up from germline, CDR1 is SGHVS and CDR2 is FQNEAQ. CDR3 amino acids: CASSPGGASGNTIYF. CDR3 nucleotides: TGTGCCAGCAGTCCTGGTGGGGCCTCTGGAAACACCATATATTTT.

The CDR3 DNA sequence: TGTGCCAGCACAGGGAACAGGGGTCACACCATATATTTT. It yields the protein CASTGNRGHTIYF. The chain combines TRBV11-2 with TRBJ1-3; 7 bases align to TRBD1. V lost 7 bases to trimming and J lost 8 bases; unmatched junction nucleotides: 8. Germline values: CDR1 SGHAT, CDR2 FQNNGV. The CDR3 runs 13 residues. Supplemented by reference TRBV11-2 and TRBJ1-3, the full variable domain reads EAGVAQSPRYKIIEKRQSVAFWCNPISGHATLYWYQQILGQGPKLLIQFQNNGVVDDSQLPKDRFSAERLKGVDSTLKIQPAKLEDSAVYLCASTGNRGHTIYFGEGSWLTVV.

The J gene is TRBJ1-4, the V gene TRBV18; 11 bases agree with TRBD1. Germline CDR1 reads KGHSH; CDR2 reads LQKENI. This CDR3 spans 14 amino acids. Losses at the gene ends were 4 bases for V and 5 bases for J; bases not matched to a gene: 0. CDR3: CASSRDRGNEKLFF. The CDR3, as DNA: TGTGCCAGCTCACGGGACAGGGGGAATGAAAAACTGTTTTTT.

V gene TRBV5-1 combines with J gene TRBJ2-2; TRBD2 matches 8 bases. Germline CDR1 reads SGHRS; CDR2 reads YFSETQ. V lost 0 bases to trimming and J lost 5 bases; unmatched junction nucleotides: 6. The CDR3 runs to 16 residues. CDR3 region: CASSLGIAGGTGELFF. As DNA, the CDR3 is TGCGCCAGCAGCTTGGGCATTGCGGGAGGTACCGGGGAGCTGTTTTTT. The complete variable domain, with remaining parts taken from reference TRBV5-1 and TRBJ2-2, reads KAGVTQTPRYLIKTRGQQVTLSCSPISGHRSVSWYQQTPGQGLQFLFEYFSETQRNKGNFPGRFSGRQFSNSRSEMNVSTLELGDSALYLCASSLGIAGGTGELFFGEGSRLTVL.

The chain has TRBV7-2 and TRBJ2-3; D possibly corresponds to TRBD2 (5 bases). The germline V and J ends were trimmed by 4 bases and 6 bases, with 17 bases remaining between them. Germline assignment: CDR1 SGHTA and CDR2 FQGNSA. CDR3 length: 15 amino acids. The CDR3, as DNA: TGTGCCAGCAGCTCCCGGGGTGGAGTCGGGGATACGCAGTATTTT. Its translation: CASSSRGGVGDTQYF.

The rearrangement links TRBV4-2 to TRBJ2-5; 8 bases fit TRBD2. Trimming at V came to 4 bases and at J to 1 base, leaving 5 bases not matched to a gene. In germline, CDR1 is LGHNA, CDR2 YNFKEQ. The CDR3 contains 15 residues. The CDR3 DNA follows: TGTGCCAGCAGCCGCCTCGGGGGGGTCCAAGAGACCCAGTACTTC. It yields the protein CASSRLGGVQETQYF.

The genes are TRBV5-1 and TRBJ1-3; 7 bases line up with TRBD1. The germline V gene encodes CDR1 SGHRS and CDR2 YFSETQ. Trimming cost V 4 bases and J 4 bases; bases outside gene matches: 5. This CDR3 is 14 amino acids long. CDR3 in DNA: TGCGCCAGCAGCGCTGGGACAGAAGGAAACACCATATATTTT. It specifies CASSAGTEGNTIYF.

This clone was detected a few times. The chain employs TRBV12-2 and TRBJ2-7; the table's D call TRBD1 went unverified against the DNA. TRBV12-2 has pseudogene status. CDR3 size: 12 residues. This CDR3 is CASRLDTYEQYF. The CDR3 DNA reads as TGTGCAAGTCGCTTGGACACGTACGAGCAGTACTTC.

The sample holds a few counts of this clone. The rearrangement links TRBV3-1 (or the pseudogene TRBV3-2) to TRBJ1-3, with D possibly being TRBD1 (5 bases). Trimming took off 4 bases at V and 0 bases at J, with 16 bases between the two ends. The V gene's germline CDR1 is LGHDT and CDR2 YNNKEL (reference sequence). The CDR3 loop spans 17 amino acids. The CDR3 DNA follows: TGTGCCAGCAGCCGAAGCGAGAACAGGAACTCTGGAAACACCATATATTTT. Protein product: CASSRSENRNSGNTIYF.

This clone has a handful of counts. The chain joins TRBV4-1 to TRBJ1-1; D gene uncertain. The germline gives CDR1 MGHRA, CDR2 YSYEKL. Trimming took off 4 bases at V and 4 bases at J, with 10 bases between the two ends. The CDR3 totals 13 residues. The CDR3 reads CASSPVSSTEAFF. The CDR3 DNA reads as TGCGCCAGCAGCCCCGTCTCGAGCACTGAAGCTTTCTTT.

This clone was seen a few times. The V call is TRBV6-5, the J call TRBJ1-1; D may be TRBD1 (6 bases). Trimming stripped 3 bases from V and 0 bases from J, with 8 bases between. Germline CDR1 reads MNHEY; CDR2 reads SVGAGI. The CDR3 has 14 residues. The CDR3 protein is CASSYGGLNTEAFF. The CDR3 coding sequence is TGTGCCAGCAGTTATGGGGGCCTGAACACTGAAGCTTTCTTT.

The rearrangement uses TRBV2 and TRBJ1-1; TRBD1 matches at 8 bases. The V segment lost 7 bases and the J segment 3 bases; nucleotides outside the gene matches: 7. Germline CDR1 reads SNHLY; CDR2 reads FYNNEI. The CDR3 covers 14 residues. The CDR3 loop is CASILDRGDTEAFF. The CDR3 nucleotides are TGTGCCAGCATATTAGACAGGGGCGACACTGAAGCTTTCTTT.

The gene calls are TRBV9 and TRBJ1-1; possibly TRBD1 for D (5 bases). This CDR3 has 16 residues. The germline V and J ends were trimmed by 0 bases and 0 bases, with 12 bases remaining between them. The V gene's germline CDR1 is SGDLS and CDR2 YYNGEE. DNA of the CDR3: TGTGCCAGCAGCGTAGCGTCAGGGCCAATGAACACTGAAGCTTTCTTT. Its translation is CASSVASGPMNTEAFF.

This rearrangement joins TRBV27 to TRBJ1-5, with 7 bases matching TRBD1. CDR1 is MNHEY, CDR2 SMNVEV, per germline (reference sequence). CDR3 length: 15 residues. The trim removed 8 bases at V and 0 bases at J, leaving 7 bases unmatched. The DNA of the CDR3 is TGTGCCAGCGGATTAGGGACAGTTAGCAATCAGCCCCAGCATTTT. Translated, it gives CASGLGTVSNQPQHF.

The V and J genes are TRBV7-2 and TRBJ2-7, with D hard to call. CDR1 SGHTA and CDR2 FQGNSA come from the germline V gene. The V and J ends lost 4 bases and 6 bases respectively, with 13 bases between them. This CDR3 is 13 amino acids long. CDR3 in amino acids: CASSSSQYSEQYF. The CDR3 DNA follows: TGTGCCAGCAGCTCTTCGCAGTATTCCGAGCAGTACTTC. Together with reference TRBV7-2 and TRBJ2-7, the CDR3 gives the full variable domain: GAGVSQSPSNKVTEKGKDVELRCDPISGHTALYWYRQSLGQGLEFLIYFQGNSAPDKSGLPSDRFSAERTGGSVSTLTIQRTQQEDSAVYLCASSSSQYSEQYFGPGTRLTVT.

This chain joins TRBV19 and TRBJ1-5; 8 bases align to TRBD1. The trim removed 6 bases at V and 3 bases at J, leaving 10 bases unmatched. This CDR3 spans 16 amino acids. Germline assignment: CDR1 LNHDA and CDR2 SQIVND (reference sequence). In nucleotides, the CDR3 is TGTGCCAGTAGCCTCACCGGGACAGGACTCAATCAGCCCCAGCATTTT. This codes for CASSLTGTGLNQPQHF.

This clone was seen once. This chain joins TRBV9 and TRBJ2-5; 11 bases align to TRBD2. In germline, CDR1 is SGDLS, CDR2 YYNGEE. The CDR3 runs to 16 residues. J lost 5 bases, V lost 0 bases, and 6 bases had no gene match. CDR3 amino acids: CASSVALSGRGETQYF. The CDR3 DNA is TGTGCCAGCAGCGTAGCTCTTAGCGGGAGGGGGGAGACCCAGTACTTC. Full variable domain (remainder filled in from reference TRBV9 and TRBJ2-5): DSGVTQTPKHLITATGQRVTLRCSPRSGDLSVYWYQQSLDQGLQFLIQYYNGEERAKGNILERFSAQQFPDLHSELNLSSLELGDSALYFCASSVALSGRGETQYFGPGTRLLVL.

The gene calls are TRBV30 and TRBJ1-4; D gene uncertain. V was trimmed by 5 bases and J by 7 bases, leaving 8 bases between them. Germline CDR1 is GTSNPN and CDR2 is SVGIG (reference sequence). This CDR3 has 11 residues. CDR3 sequence reads: CAWQQPEKLFF. CDR3 nucleotide sequence: TGTGCCTGGCAACAGCCTGAAAAACTGTTTTTT.

In this sample, this clone turned up a few times. The CDR3 sequence: CASSEQGYTDTQYF. CDR3 nucleotides: TGTGCCAGCAGTGAACAGGGGTACACAGATACGCAGTATTTT. The rearrangement uses TRBV6-4 and TRBJ2-3, with TRBD1 matching 7 bases. The germline V gene has CDR1 MRHNA and CDR2 SNTAGT. With V trimmed by 3 bases and J by 2 bases, 2 bases remained unmatched. The CDR3 is made up of 14 amino acids.

The chain couples TRBV9 to TRBJ2-1; a possible D gene is TRBD1 (6 bases). The V end lost 3 bases, the J end lost 10 bases, and 14 bases lay between the germline ends. The CDR3 contains 13 residues. In germline, CDR1 is SGDLS, CDR2 YYNGEE. Here the CDR3 reads CASSALPRGEQFF. The CDR3 bases are TGTGCCAGCAGCGCTCTACCGAGGGGGGAGCAGTTCTTC.

The rearrangement links TRBV19 to TRBJ2-5; D remains ambiguous. V lost 3 bases and J 5 bases, leaving 4 bases between the germline ends. This CDR3 is built from 11 residues. The germline gives CDR1 LNHDA, CDR2 SQIVND (reference sequence). In DNA form, the CDR3 reads TGTGCCAGTAGTATTTCGGAGACCCAGTACTTC. It codes for CASSISETQYF.

The chain recombines TRBV2 with TRBJ1-5, with 10 nucleotides matching TRBD1. The CDR3 is 15 amino acids. V trimming: 8 bases; J trimming: 5 bases; junction bases outside the gene matches: 9. Germline values: CDR1 SNHLY, CDR2 FYNNEI. The chain's CDR3 is CASGPVGQGHQPQHF. CDR3 DNA sequence: TGTGCCAGCGGACCGGTGGGACAGGGGCATCAGCCCCAGCATTTT.

The chain is built from TRBV7-9 and TRBJ1-3; D gene ambiguous. Germline CDR1 is SEHNR and CDR2 is FQNEAQ (reference sequence). V was cut by 5 bases and J by 0 bases, with 5 bases left in between. The CDR3 is made up of 13 amino acids. The CDR3 DNA follows: TGTGCCAGCAGCCATTCCTCTGGAAACACCATATATTTT. Translated: CASSHSSGNTIYF.

The J gene is TRBJ1-3, the V gene TRBV25-1; D call uncertain. Trimming cost V 4 bases and J 0 bases, with 10 bases left between them. Germline CDR1 MGHDK, CDR2 SYGVNS. This CDR3 has 15 amino acids. The CDR3 protein is CASSAGVSSGNTIYF. The CDR3 DNA is TGTGCCAGCAGTGCCGGGGTTTCCTCTGGAAACACCATATATTTT.